This entry concerns a single TCR beta chain. Its target is unknown. These data belong to a study of cytomegalovirus exposure and HLA in healthy donors. Study findings and constraints: The investigators catalogued some 160 TCR beta chains as cytomegalovirus-associated.

From germline, CDR1 is SGHAT and CDR2 FQNNGV. V was cut by 3 bases and J by 1 base, with 15 bases left in between. The CDR3 covers 17 residues. Here immunoSEQ multiplex PCR was the method, and the copy in TCRdb shows in-frame clones only, minus some. Among 55,000 to 75,000 clones listed, 85% to 95% were seen once. Among the approximately 110 subjects of the validation cohort, separate from the roughly 600-subject first cohort, were the donors. The receptor's source is a man younger than 35 in good health and CMV-seropositive. The specimen was PBMCs. The V and J genes are TRBV11-2 and TRBJ2-2; possibly TRBD2 for D (5 bases). Here the CDR3 reads CASSFLKDSQNTGELFF. The DNA of the CDR3 is TGTGCCAGCAGCTTTCTCAAGGACTCGCAGAACACCGGGGAGCTGTTTTTT.